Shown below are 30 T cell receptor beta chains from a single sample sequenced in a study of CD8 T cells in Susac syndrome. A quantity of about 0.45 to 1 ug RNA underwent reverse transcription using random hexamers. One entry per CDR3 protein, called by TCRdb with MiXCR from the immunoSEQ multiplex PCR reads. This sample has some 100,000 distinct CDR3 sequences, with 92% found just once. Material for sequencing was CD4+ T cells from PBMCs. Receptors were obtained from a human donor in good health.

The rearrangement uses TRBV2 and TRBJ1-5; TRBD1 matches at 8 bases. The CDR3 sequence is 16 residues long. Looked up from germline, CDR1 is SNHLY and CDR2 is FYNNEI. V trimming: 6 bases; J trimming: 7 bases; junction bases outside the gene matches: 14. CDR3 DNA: TGTGCCAGCAGCTCCGGACAAACAGGGGGGAGGCAGCCCCAGCATTTT. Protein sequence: CASSSGQTGGRQPQHF.

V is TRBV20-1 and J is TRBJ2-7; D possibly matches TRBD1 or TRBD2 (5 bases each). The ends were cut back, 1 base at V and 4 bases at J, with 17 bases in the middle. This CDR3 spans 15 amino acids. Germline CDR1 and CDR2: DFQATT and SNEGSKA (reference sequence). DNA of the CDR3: TGCAGTGCTAGAGGTAAACAGGAGGAACGGTACGAGCAGTACTTC. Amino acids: CSARGKQEERYEQYF.

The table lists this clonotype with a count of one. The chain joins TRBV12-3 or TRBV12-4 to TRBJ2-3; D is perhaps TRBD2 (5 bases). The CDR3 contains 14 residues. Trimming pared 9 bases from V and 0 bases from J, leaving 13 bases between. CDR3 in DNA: TGTGCCAGTCGGCCGAAGCGGAGCACAGATACGCAGTATTTT. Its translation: CASRPKRSTDTQYF.

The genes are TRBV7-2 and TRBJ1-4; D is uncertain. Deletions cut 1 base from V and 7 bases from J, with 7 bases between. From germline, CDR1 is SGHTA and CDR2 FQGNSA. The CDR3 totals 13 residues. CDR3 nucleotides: TGTGCCAGCAGCTTAGGTTTTGCTGAAAAACTGTTTTTT. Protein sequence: CASSLGFAEKLFF.

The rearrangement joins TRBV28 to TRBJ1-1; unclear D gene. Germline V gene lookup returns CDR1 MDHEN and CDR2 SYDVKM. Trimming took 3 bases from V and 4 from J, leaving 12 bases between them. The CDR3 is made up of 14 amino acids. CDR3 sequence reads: CASSFLGLGTEAFF. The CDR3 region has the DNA TGTGCCAGCAGTTTCTTGGGTCTGGGCACTGAAGCTTTCTTT. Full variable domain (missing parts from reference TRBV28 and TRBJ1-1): DVKVTQSSRYLVKRTGEKVFLECVQDMDHENMFWYRQDPGLGLRLIYFSYDVKMKEKGDIPEGYSVSREKKERFSLILESASTNQTSMYLCASSFLGLGTEAFFGQGTRLTVV.

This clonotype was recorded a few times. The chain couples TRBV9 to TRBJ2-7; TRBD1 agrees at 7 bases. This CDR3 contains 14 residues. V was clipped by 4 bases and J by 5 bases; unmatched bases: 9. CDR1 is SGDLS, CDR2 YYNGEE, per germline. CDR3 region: CASSTNRGSNEQYF. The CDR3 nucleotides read TGTGCCAGCAGCACTAACAGGGGCAGCAACGAGCAGTACTTC.

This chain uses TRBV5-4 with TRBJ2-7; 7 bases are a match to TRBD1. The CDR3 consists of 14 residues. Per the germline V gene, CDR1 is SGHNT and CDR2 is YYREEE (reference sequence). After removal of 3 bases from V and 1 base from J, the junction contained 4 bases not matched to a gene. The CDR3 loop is CASSSGTDSYEQYF. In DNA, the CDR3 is TGTGCCAGCAGCTCCGGGACAGATTCCTACGAGCAGTACTTC.

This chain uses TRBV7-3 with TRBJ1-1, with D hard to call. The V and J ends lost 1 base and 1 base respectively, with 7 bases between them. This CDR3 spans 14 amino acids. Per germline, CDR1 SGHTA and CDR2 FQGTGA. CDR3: CASSLIGRNTEAFF. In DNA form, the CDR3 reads TGTGCCAGCAGCTTAATAGGCAGGAACACTGAAGCTTTCTTT.

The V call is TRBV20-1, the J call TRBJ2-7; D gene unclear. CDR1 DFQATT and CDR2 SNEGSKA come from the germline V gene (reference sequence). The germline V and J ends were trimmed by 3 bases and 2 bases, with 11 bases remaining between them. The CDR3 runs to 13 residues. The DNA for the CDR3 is TGCAGTGCTAGTGACGGGCCGGCCTACGAGCAGTACTTC. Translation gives CSASDGPAYEQYF.

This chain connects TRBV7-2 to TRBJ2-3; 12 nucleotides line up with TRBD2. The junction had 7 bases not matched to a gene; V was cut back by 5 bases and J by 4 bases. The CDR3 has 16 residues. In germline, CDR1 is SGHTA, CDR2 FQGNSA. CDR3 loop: CASSARLAGEPDTQYF. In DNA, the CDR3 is TGTGCCAGCAGCGCAAGACTAGCGGGGGAGCCAGATACGCAGTATTTT.

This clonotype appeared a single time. The DNA for the CDR3 is TGTGCCAGCAGCCAGGAAAGCACAGATACGCAGTATTTT. This encodes CASSQESTDTQYF. The rearrangement joins TRBV4-2 to TRBJ2-3; D gene ambiguous. CDR3 length: 13 amino acids. The V end lost 3 bases, the J end lost 0 bases, and 4 bases lay between the germline ends. CDR1 is LGHNA and CDR2 is YNFKEQ in the germline V gene.

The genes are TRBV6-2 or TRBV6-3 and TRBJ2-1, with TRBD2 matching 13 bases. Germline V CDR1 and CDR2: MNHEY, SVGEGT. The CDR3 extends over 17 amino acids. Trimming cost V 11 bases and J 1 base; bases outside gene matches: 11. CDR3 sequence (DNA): TGTGCCTCTGCCGGGACTAGCGGGACAGAATCCTACAATGAGCAGTTCTTC. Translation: CASAGTSGTESYNEQFF.

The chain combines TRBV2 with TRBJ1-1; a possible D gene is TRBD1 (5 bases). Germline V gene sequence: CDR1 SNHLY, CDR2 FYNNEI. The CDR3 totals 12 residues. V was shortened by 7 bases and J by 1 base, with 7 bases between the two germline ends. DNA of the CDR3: TGTGCCAGCACGGGGGAGAACACTGAAGCTTTCTTT. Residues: CASTGENTEAFF.

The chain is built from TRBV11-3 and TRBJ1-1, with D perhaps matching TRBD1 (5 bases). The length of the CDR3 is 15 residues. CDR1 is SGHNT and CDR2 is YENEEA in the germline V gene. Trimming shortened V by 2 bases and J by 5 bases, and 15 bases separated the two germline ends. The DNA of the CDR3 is TGTGCCAGCAGCTTATCACATATGGGGGGAACTGAAGCTTTCTTT. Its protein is CASSLSHMGGTEAFF. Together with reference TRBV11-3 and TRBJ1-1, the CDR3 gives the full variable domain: EAGVVQSPRYKIIEKKQPVAFWCNPISGHNTLYWYLQNLGQGPELLIRYENEEAVDDSQLPKDRFSAERLKGVDSTLKIQPAELGDSAVYLCASSLSHMGGTEAFFGQGTRLTVV.

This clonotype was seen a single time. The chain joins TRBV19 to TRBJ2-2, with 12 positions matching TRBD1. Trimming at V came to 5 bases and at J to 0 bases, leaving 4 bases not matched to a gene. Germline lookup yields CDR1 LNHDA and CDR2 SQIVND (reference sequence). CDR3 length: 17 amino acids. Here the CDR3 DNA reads TGTGCCAGTAGTGCGGGACAGGGGGCCGCGAACACCGGGGAGCTGTTTTTT. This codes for CASSAGQGAANTGELFF.

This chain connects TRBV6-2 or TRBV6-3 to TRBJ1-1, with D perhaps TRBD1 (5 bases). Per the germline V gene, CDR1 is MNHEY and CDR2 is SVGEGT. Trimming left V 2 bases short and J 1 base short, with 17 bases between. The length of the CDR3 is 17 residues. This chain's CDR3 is CASSYEAIRGANTEAFF. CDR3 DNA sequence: TGTGCCAGCAGTTACGAGGCGATAAGAGGGGCGAACACTGAAGCTTTCTTT.

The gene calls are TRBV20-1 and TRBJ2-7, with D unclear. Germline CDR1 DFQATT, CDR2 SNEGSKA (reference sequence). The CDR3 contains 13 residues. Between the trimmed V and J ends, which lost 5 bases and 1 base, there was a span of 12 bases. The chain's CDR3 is CSAPHARSYEQYF. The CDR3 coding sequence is TGCAGTGCTCCCCATGCGAGGTCCTACGAGCAGTACTTC.

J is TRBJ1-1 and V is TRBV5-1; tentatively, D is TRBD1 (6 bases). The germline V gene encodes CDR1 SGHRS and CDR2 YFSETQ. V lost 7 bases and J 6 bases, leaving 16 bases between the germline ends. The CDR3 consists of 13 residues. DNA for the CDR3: TGCGCCAGCGGAGAAGGGGGGACACCTGAAGCTTTCTTT. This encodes CASGEGGTPEAFF.

CDR3 nucleotides: TGCGCCAGCAGCTTGGCCATCTCCCCCGGGGAGCTGTTTTTT. It codes for CASSLAISPGELFF. The gene calls are TRBV5-1 and TRBJ2-2; D uncertain. Between the trimmed V and J ends, which lost 0 bases and 6 bases, there was a span of 9 bases. The germline gives CDR1 SGHRS, CDR2 YFSETQ. The CDR3 runs to 14 residues.

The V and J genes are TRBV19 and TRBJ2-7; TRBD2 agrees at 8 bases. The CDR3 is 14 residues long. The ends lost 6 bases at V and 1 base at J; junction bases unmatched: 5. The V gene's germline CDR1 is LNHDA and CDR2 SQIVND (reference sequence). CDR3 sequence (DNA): TGTGCCAGTAGCGGACTAGCCCGATCCTACGAGCAGTACTTC. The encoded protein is CASSGLARSYEQYF.

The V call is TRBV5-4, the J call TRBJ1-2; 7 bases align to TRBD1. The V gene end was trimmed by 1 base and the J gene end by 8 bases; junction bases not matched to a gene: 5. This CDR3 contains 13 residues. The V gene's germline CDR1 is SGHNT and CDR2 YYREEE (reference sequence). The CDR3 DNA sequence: TGTGCCAGCAGCTTGAACACAGGGGACGGCTACACCTTC. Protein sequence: CASSLNTGDGYTF.

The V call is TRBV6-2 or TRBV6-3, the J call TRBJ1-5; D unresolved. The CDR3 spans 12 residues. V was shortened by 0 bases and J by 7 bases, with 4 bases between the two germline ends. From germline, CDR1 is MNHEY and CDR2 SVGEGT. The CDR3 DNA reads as TGTGCCAGCAGTTACTCTCGGCAGCCCCAGCATTTT. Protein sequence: CASSYSRQPQHF.

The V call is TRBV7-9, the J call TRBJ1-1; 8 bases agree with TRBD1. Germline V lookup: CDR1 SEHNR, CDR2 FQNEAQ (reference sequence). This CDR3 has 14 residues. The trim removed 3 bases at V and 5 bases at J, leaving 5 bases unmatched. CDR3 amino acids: CASSFGQGGTEAFF. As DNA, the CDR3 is TGTGCCAGCAGCTTCGGACAGGGAGGGACTGAAGCTTTCTTT. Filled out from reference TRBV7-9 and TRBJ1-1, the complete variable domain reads DTGVSQNPRHKITKRGQNVTFRCDPISEHNRLYWYRQTLGQGPEFLTYFQNEAQLEKSRLLSDRFSAERPKGSFSTLEIQRTEQGDSAMYLCASSFGQGGTEAFFGQGTRLTVV.

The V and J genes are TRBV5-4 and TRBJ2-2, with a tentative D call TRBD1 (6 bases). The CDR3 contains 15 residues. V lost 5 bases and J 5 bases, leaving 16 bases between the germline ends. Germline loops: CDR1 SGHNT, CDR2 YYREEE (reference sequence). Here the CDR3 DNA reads TGTGCCAGCAGTCGGGACACCGGCGGGACCGGGGAGCTGTTTTTT. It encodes CASSRDTGGTGELFF.

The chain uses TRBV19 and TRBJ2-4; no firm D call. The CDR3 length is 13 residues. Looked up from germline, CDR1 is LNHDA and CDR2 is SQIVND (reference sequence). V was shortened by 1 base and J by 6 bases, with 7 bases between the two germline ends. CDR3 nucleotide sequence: TGTGCCAGTAGTATAGTAGTCCCAAACATTCAGTACTTC. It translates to CASSIVVPNIQYF. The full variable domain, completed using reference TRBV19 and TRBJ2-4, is DGGITQSPKYLFRKEGQNVTLSCEQNLNHDAMYWYRQDPGQGLRLIYYSQIVNDFQKGDIAEGYSVSREKKESFPLTVTSAQKNPTAFYLCASSIVVPNIQYFGAGTRLSVL.

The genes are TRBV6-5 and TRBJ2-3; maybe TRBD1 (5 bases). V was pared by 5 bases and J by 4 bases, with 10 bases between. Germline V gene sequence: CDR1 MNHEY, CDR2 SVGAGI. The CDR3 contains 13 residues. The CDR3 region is CASSNGAPDTQYF. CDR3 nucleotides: TGTGCCAGCAGTAATGGGGCTCCAGATACGCAGTATTTT.

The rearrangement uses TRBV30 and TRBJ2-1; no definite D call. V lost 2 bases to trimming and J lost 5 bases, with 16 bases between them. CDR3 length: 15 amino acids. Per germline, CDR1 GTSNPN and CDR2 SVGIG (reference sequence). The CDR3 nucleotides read TGTGCCTGGAGTCCCTTAACCCTGCGAAACAATGAGCAGTTCTTC. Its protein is CAWSPLTLRNNEQFF.

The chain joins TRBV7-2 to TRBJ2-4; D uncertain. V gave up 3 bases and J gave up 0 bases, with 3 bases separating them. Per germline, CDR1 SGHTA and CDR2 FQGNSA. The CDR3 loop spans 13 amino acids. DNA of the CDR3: TGTGCCAGCAGCTTGGTAGCCAAAAACATTCAGTACTTC. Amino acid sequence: CASSLVAKNIQYF. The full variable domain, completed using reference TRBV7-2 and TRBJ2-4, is GAGVSQSPSNKVTEKGKDVELRCDPISGHTALYWYRQSLGQGLEFLIYFQGNSAPDKSGLPSDRFSAERTGGSVSTLTIQRTQQEDSAVYLCASSLVAKNIQYFGAGTRLSVL.

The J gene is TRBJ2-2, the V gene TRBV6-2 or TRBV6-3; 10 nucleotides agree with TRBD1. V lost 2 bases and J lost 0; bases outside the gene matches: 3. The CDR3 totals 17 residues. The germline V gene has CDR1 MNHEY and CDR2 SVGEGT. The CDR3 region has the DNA TGTGCCAGCAGTTACCCCGGGACAGGGGCGAACACCGGGGAGCTGTTTTTT. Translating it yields CASSYPGTGANTGELFF.

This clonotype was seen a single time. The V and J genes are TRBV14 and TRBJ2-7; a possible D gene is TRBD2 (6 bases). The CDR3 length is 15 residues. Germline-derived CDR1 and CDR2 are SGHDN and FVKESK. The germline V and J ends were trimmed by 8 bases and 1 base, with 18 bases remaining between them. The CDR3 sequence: CASGGSGGASYEQYF. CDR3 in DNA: TGTGCCAGCGGTGGTAGCGGAGGGGCTTCCTACGAGCAGTACTTC.